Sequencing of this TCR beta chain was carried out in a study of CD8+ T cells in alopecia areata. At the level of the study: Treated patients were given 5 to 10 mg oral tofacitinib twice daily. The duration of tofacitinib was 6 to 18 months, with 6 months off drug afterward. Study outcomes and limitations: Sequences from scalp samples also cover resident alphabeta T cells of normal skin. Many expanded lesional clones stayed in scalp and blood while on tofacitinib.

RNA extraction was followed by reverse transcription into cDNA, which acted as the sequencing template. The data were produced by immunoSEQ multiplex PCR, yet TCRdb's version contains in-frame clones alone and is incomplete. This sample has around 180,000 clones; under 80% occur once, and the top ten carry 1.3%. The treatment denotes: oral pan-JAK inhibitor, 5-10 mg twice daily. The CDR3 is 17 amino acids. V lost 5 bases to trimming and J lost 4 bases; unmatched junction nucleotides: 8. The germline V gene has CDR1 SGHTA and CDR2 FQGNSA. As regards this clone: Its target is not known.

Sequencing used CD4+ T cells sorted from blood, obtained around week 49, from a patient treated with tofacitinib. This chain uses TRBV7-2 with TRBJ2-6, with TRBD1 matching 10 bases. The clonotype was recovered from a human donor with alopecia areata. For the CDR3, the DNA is TGTGCCAGCAGCCCGGGACAGGGGCCTCCGGGGGCCAACGTCCTGACTTTC. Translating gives CASSPGQGPPGANVLTF.